This T cell receptor beta chain emerged from a study of blood T cell repertoires in COVID-19 (dated by TCRdb to the early 2020s). Looking at the study overall: Samples covering the acute and convalescent phases of COVID-19 were provided by collaborators in the United States, Italy and Spain. The sample metadata nearly always contained a de-identified subject ID, COVID-19 status, age in years and sex. The repertoires were released in a freely available public database intended as a resource for research on the immune response to SARS-CoV-2. The samples were drawn from two sources: the first 160 participants of the ongoing ImmuneRACE study, and over 950 subjects contributed by 6 global collaborators. The prospective study material was composed of cDNA or gDNA derived from T cells, B-cell-depleted T cells, or PBMCs. HLA class I and class II types, where available, came from metadata supplied by the sample provider rather than from assay-based typing. Deeply sampled blood TCRbeta repertoires from subjects exposed to, actively infected with, or recovered from COVID-19 were included in the dataset.

As for this clone: There is no known antigen for this receptor. No base-level quality is on record; no much larger clone is a single base apart.

The investigation overall reported the following: How much clinical and demographic metadata was included differed by source and by participant, and the metadata was provided uncurated.

CDR1 and CDR2 are read off the germline V gene as MDHEN and SYDVKM. Spanning cysteine to phenylalanine, the CDR3 consists of 17 amino acids. The retained sequence is limited to the CDR3, 51 bases, with the frame set at the first base. Trimming leaves V shorter by 6 bases and J shorter by 5 bases, with the junction holding 11 bases beyond the gene matches. Enrolling through a virtual design, the prospective study's participants ranged in age from roughly 18 to 89 years and lived across some 22 United States geographic areas. In the prospective study, participants were assigned to cohorts based on the clinical history participants reported in a screening survey and a study questionnaire. Recovered participants in ImmuneRACE Cohort 3 were defined as having two consecutive negative NP/OP PCR tests, clearance from a healthcare professional, or resolution of symptoms. In the prospective study, mobile phlebotomists collected whole blood, serum and a nasopharyngeal or oropharyngeal swab from each participant. Additional blood draws and questionnaires over an approximately 2-month period could optionally be provided by prospective study participants. Prospective study blood samples were shipped either frozen or at room temperature before DNA extraction.

TCRbeta CDR3 regions were amplified from genomic DNA by means of the immunoSEQ Assay, a bias-controlled multiplex PCR. The source study handled its data this way. Nucleated cell counts per sample were estimated from amplification of reference gene primers within the assay. To quantify the absolute abundance of each unique TCRbeta CDR3 rearrangement, sequence reads were collapsed and filtered. Productive Simpson clonality was computed per sample as the square root of Simpson's diversity index over productive rearrangements. TCRdb's version of the immuneACCESS table is confined to in-frame rearrangements and falls short of the full clone set. An unresolved V gene accounts for under half of the shortfall where checked; the remainder is of unknown origin. That table gives V, J and clone size, and the DNA gave D and trimming. This sample holds 400,000 or so clones; 90% were observed only once. The ten largest clones represent 0.6% of the sample.

This clonotype originated in a man younger than 35 who had recovered from COVID-19. The V gene is TRBV28 and the J gene is TRBJ2-1; 12 of the junction bases match TRBD1. The sequencing sample was made of PBMCs or T cells enriched from blood (not recorded which). Read as DNA, the sequence is TGTGCCAGCAGACCAACCCCGGGACAGGGGGCCAACAATGAGCAGTTCTTC. This encodes CASRPTPGQGANNEQFF.